Given below is one T cell receptor beta chain in context. TCRdb re-called the 5' RACE reads through MiXCR, storing one row per CDR3 protein. In the table there are 400,000 to 650,000 distinct CDR3 sequences, about a fifth of which are singletons. Germline V gene data show CDR1 as SGHAT and CDR2 as FQDESV (reference sequence). Trimming removed 8 bases at V and 7 bases at J, with 15 bases between. This CDR3 has 13 residues. The data derive from a study of T cells after yellow fever vaccination. The input for sequencing was PBMCs, taken 21 days after the first yellow fever vaccination. This receptor was taken from a young man who received the YFV17D yellow fever vaccine. The chain is built from TRBV11-1 and TRBJ2-1, with a possible D match to TRBD2 (6 bases). The CDR3: CASGYGGRNEQFF. DNA for the CDR3: TGTGCCAGCGGCTATGGGGGGAGGAATGAGCAGTTCTTC.